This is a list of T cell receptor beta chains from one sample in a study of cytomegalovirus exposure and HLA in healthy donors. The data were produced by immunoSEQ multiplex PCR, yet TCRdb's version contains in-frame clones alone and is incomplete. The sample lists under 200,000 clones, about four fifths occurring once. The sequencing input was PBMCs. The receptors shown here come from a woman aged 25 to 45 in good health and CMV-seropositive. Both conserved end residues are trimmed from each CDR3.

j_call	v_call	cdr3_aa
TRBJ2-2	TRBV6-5	ASSGTVNTGELF
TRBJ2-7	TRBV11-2	ASSILTGGPYEQY
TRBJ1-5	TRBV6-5	ASSYSWVEGNQPQH
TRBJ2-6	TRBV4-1	ASSTPDRRAGANGLT
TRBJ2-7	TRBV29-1	SVSGGPEQY
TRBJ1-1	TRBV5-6	ASTSQFGTGYMNTEAF
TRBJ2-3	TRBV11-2	ASSFAGWDTQY
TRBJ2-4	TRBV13	ASSSFSGGSAKNIQY
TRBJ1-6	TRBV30	AWSESSSYNSPLH
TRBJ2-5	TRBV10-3	ACGGQATGTQY
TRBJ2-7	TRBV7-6	ASSLGGMSDEQY
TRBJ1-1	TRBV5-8	ASSWPRDRFLNTEAF
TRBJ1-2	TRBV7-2	ASNLQGSYGYT
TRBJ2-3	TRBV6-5	ASRPGGRGTDTQY
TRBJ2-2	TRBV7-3	ASSSTVTGELF
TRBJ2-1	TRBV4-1	ASSPSVGGGHNEQF
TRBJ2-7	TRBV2	ASSEARTSGGETSYEQY